One sample yielded the 14 T cell receptor beta chains listed below, sequenced in a study of blood T cell repertoires in COVID-19. Sequencing was performed with immunoSEQ multiplex PCR; in TCRdb, only in-frame clones are kept and a portion is missing. The table lists hundreds of thousands of clones, roughly nine tenths of them singletons. Sequenced input: PBMCs or T cells enriched from blood (not recorded which). The receptors were gathered from a man between 18 and 29 years old who had recovered from COVID-19.

The genes are TRBV2 and TRBJ1-4; TRBD1 aligns across 10 bases. The CDR3 has 13 residues. Looked up from germline, CDR1 is SNHLY and CDR2 is FYNNEI. The trim removed 8 bases at V and 6 bases at J, leaving 3 bases unmatched. CDR3 nucleotide sequence: TGTGCCAGCGGGACAGGGGTGGATGAAAAACTGTTTTTT. Residues: CASGTGVDEKLFF.

This chain links TRBV28 with TRBJ2-3, with 15 positions matching TRBD2. The CDR3 extends over 18 amino acids. Per germline, CDR1 MDHEN and CDR2 SYDVKM. J gave up 6 bases and V 6 bases, and 13 bases lay outside the gene matches. CDR3 region: CASSPRPGTSGRSDTQYF. CDR3 DNA sequence: TGTGCCAGCAGCCCTCGTCCCGGGACTAGCGGGAGGTCTGATACGCAGTATTTT.

The rearrangement links TRBV5-1 to TRBJ2-1, with 7 bases identical to TRBD2. The CDR3 runs to 16 residues. Losses at the gene ends were 0 bases for V and 7 bases for J; bases not matched to a gene: 10. Germline V gene data show CDR1 as SGHRS and CDR2 as YFSETQ. In DNA, the CDR3 is TGCGCCAGCAGCTTGGCTGGGGGAGGGACCTTTAATGAGCAGTTCTTC. It codes for CASSLAGGGTFNEQFF.

J is TRBJ2-3 and V is TRBV6-5; 7 bases agree with TRBD1. Germline V CDR1 and CDR2: MNHEY, SVGAGI. The CDR3 totals 15 residues. V lost 8 bases to trimming and J lost 3 bases; unmatched junction nucleotides: 11. The CDR3 region is CASFQTGRETDTQYF. Written as DNA, the CDR3 is TGTGCCAGCTTCCAGACAGGGCGCGAGACAGATACGCAGTATTTT.

This rearrangement joins TRBV28 to TRBJ1-1; 10 bases map to TRBD1. CDR1 is MDHEN, CDR2 SYDVKM, per germline. The CDR3 covers 15 residues. Trimming cost V 3 bases and J 4 bases; bases outside gene matches: 5. CDR3 protein: CASSLGTGARTEAFF. The CDR3 DNA follows: TGTGCCAGCAGTTTGGGGACAGGGGCGCGCACTGAAGCTTTCTTT.

The rearrangement joins TRBV25-1 to TRBJ1-1; 7 bases map to TRBD1. The CDR3 length is 15 residues. Germline V gene lookup returns CDR1 MGHDK and CDR2 SYGVNS. The V segment lost 8 bases and the J segment 3 bases; nucleotides outside the gene matches: 12. CDR3 in amino acids: CASQFDRVTYTEAFF. DNA for the CDR3: TGTGCCAGCCAATTTGACAGGGTTACCTACACTGAAGCTTTCTTT.

V and J are TRBV6-5 and TRBJ2-5; D possibly corresponds to TRBD1 (5 bases). V was clipped by 6 bases and J by 5 bases, with 16 bases between them. Germline CDR1 and CDR2: MNHEY and SVGAGI. The CDR3 has 14 amino acids. CDR3 coding DNA: TGTGCCAGCAGCCCGCCAGGGCTCCTGGAGACCCAGTACTTC. It specifies CASSPPGLLETQYF.

The rearrangement links TRBV30 to TRBJ2-7; weak D call: TRBD2 (5 bases). With 5 bases removed from V and 5 bases from J, the gap between germline ends came to 10 bases. This CDR3 has 11 residues. Germline CDR1 is GTSNPN and CDR2 is SVGIG (reference sequence). The CDR3 here is CAWGRADEQYF. The CDR3 nucleotides are TGTGCCTGGGGGAGAGCGGACGAGCAGTACTTC.

A few counts support this clone. This rearrangement joins TRBV6-5 to TRBJ1-3, with unresolved D. The V end was cut by 7 bases, the J end by 3 bases, with 7 bases between. CDR1 MNHEY and CDR2 SVGAGI come from the germline V gene. The CDR3 has 12 amino acids. The CDR3 nucleotides read TGTGCCAGCATCTCCTTTGGAAACACCATATATTTT. Protein sequence: CASISFGNTIYF.

DNA of the CDR3: TGTGCCAGCAGTTTGACAGAGAACACTGAAGCTTTCTTT. Translated: CASSLTENTEAFF. The gene calls are TRBV28 and TRBJ1-1; D might be TRBD1 (5 bases). This CDR3 spans 13 amino acids. Germline values: CDR1 MDHEN, CDR2 SYDVKM. Deletions cut 3 bases from V and 1 base from J, with 6 bases between.

This chain joins TRBV7-2 and TRBJ2-7, with 12 bases identical to TRBD1. This CDR3 is built from 14 residues. After removal of 7 bases from V and 7 bases from J, the junction contained 8 bases not matched to a gene. CDR1 and CDR2 from the germline V gene are SGHTA and FQGNSA. The CDR3 region has the DNA TGTGCCAGCAAACCGGGACAGGGGGCGGGGGAGCAGTACTTC. Its translation is CASKPGQGAGEQYF.

The chain links TRBV5-1 to TRBJ2-1; 7 positions match TRBD1. Germline V gives CDR1 SGHRS, CDR2 YFSETQ. The CDR3 contains 15 residues. Losses at the gene ends were 4 bases for V and 2 bases for J; bases not matched to a gene: 6. CDR3 bases: TGCGCCAGCAGCACGACAGGGAGCACCTACAATGAGCAGTTCTTC. Its protein is CASSTTGSTYNEQFF.

The gene calls are TRBV29-1 and TRBJ1-3; TRBD1 matches at 7 bases. The CDR3 totals 12 residues. Germline loops: CDR1 SQVTM, CDR2 ANQGSEA. V was clipped by 7 bases and J by 2 bases; unmatched bases: 2. In nucleotides, the CDR3 is TGCAGCGGAGGGACAGCTGGAAACACCATATATTTT. Protein: CSGGTAGNTIYF.

The CDR3 here is CASSARPSSYEQYF. As DNA, the CDR3 is TGCGCCAGCAGTGCTAGACCTTCCTCCTACGAGCAGTACTTC. The chain couples TRBV10-2 to TRBJ2-7; D is unresolved. Germline CDR1 and CDR2: WSHSY and SAAADI. The CDR3 spans 14 residues. Trimming removed 4 bases from V and 0 bases from J, with 10 bases in between.